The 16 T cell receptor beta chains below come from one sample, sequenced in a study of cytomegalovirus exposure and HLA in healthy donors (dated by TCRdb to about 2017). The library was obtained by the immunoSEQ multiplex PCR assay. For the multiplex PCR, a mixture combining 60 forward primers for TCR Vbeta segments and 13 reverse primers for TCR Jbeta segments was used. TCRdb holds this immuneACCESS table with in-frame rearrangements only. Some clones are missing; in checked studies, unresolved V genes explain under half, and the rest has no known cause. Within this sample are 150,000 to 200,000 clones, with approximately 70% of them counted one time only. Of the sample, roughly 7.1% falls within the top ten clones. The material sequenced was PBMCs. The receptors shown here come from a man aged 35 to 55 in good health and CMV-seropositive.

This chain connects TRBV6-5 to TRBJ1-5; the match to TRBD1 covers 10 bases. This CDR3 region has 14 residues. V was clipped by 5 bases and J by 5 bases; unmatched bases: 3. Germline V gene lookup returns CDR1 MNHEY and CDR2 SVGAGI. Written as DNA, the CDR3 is TGTGCCAGCAGTCGGACAGGGGGGCATCAGCCCCAGCATTTT. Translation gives CASSRTGGHQPQHF.

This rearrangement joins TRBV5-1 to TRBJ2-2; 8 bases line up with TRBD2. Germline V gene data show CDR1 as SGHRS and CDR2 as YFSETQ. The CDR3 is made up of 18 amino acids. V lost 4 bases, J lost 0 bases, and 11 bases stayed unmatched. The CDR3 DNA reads TGCGCCAGCAGCCGACAGGTAGCGGGGAGATCGAACACCGGGGAGCTGTTTTTT. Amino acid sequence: CASSRQVAGRSNTGELFF.

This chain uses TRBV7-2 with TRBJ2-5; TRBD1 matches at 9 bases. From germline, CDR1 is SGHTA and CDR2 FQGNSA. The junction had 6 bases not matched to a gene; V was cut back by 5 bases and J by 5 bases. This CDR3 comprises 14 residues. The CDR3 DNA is TGTGCCAGCAGCACTCCGACAGGGGGGGAGACCCAGTACTTC. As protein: CASSTPTGGETQYF.

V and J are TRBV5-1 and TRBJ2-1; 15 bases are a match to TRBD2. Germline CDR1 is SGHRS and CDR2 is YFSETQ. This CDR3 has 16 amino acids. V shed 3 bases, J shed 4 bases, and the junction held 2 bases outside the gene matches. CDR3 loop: CASSSGLAGGYNEQFF. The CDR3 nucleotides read TGCGCCAGCAGCTCTGGACTAGCGGGGGGGTACAATGAGCAGTTCTTC.

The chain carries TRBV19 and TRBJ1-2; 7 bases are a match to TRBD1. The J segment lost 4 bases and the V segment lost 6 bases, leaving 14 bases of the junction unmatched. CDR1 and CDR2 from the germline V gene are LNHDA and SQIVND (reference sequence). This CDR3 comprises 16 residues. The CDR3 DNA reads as TGTGCCAGTAGGGGTCTAGGGGGCAGGCCCTCCTATGGCTACACCTTC. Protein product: CASRGLGGRPSYGYTF.

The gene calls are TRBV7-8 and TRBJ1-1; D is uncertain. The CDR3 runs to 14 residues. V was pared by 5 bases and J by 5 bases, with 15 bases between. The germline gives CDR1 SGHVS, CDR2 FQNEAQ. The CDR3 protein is CASSKRAGDTEAFF. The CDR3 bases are TGTGCCAGCAGCAAGAGGGCTGGAGATACTGAAGCTTTCTTT.

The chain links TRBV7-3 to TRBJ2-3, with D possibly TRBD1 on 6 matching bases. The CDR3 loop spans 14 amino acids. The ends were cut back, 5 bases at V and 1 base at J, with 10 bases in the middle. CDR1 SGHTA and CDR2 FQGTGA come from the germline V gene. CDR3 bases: TGTGCCAGCAGCAAACAGGGAGGCACAGATACGCAGTATTTT. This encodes CASSKQGGTDTQYF.

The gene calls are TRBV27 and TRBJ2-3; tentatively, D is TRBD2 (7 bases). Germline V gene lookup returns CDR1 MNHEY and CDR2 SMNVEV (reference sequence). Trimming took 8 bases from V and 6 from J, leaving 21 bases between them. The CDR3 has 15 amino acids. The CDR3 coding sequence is TGTGCCAGCCGTAGGGGGGGGTTTACGGGGGATACGCAGTATTTT. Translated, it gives CASRRGGFTGDTQYF.

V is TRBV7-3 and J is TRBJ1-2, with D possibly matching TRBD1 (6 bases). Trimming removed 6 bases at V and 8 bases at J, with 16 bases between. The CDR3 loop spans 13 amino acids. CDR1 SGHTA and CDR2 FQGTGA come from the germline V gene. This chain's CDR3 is CASSGTQGHGYTF. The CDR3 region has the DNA TGTGCCAGCAGTGGAACACAGGGTCACGGCTACACCTTC.

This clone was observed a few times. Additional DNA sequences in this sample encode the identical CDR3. CDR3 amino acids: CASSIGGTNTGELFF. The CDR3 DNA reads TGTGCCAGTAGTATAGGAGGTACGAACACCGGGGAGCTGTTTTTT. J is TRBJ2-2 and V is TRBV19; D gene unclear. Trimming stripped 1 base from V and 0 bases from J, with 6 bases between. Germline lookup yields CDR1 LNHDA and CDR2 SQIVND (reference sequence). The CDR3 loop spans 15 amino acids.

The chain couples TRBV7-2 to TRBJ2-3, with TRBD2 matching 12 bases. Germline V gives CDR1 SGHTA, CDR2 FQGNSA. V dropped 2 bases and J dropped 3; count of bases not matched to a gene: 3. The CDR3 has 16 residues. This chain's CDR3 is CASSLSGLAGTDTQYF. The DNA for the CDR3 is TGTGCCAGCAGCTTAAGCGGACTAGCGGGGACAGATACGCAGTATTTT.

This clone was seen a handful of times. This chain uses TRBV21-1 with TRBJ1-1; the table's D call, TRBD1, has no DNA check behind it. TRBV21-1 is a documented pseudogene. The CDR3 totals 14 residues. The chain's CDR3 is CASSTGGDRGEAFF. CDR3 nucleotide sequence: TGTGCCAGCAGCACTGGGGGGGACAGGGGTGAAGCTTTCTTT.

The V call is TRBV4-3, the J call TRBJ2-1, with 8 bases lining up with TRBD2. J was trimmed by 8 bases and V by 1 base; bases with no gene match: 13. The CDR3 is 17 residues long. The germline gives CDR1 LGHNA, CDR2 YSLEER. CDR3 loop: CASSQVPLSGVLYEQFF. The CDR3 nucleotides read TGCGCCAGCAGCCAAGTACCGCTTAGCGGGGTCCTGTATGAGCAGTTCTTC.

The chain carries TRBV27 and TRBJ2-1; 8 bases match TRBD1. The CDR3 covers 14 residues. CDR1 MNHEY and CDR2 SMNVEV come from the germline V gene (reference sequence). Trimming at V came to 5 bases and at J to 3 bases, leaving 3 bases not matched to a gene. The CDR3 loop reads CASSPGTGYNEQFF. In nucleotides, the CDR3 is TGTGCCAGCAGTCCTGGGACAGGCTACAATGAGCAGTTCTTC.

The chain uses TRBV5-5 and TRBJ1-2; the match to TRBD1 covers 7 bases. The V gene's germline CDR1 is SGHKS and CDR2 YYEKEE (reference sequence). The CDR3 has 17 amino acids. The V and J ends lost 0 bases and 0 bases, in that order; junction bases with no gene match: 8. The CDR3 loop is CASSLGQGASSNYGYTF. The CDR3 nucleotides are TGTGCCAGCAGCTTGGGACAGGGCGCCTCTTCTAACTATGGCTACACCTTC.

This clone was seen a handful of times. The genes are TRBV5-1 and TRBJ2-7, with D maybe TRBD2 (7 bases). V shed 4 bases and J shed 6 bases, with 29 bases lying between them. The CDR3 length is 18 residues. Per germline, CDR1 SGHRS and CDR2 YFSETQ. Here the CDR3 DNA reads TGCGCCAGCAGCGTTGGGGGCGTTGGACGGGGGGCCCCCCTCGAGCAGTACTTC. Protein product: CASSVGGVGRGAPLEQYF.